A selection of T cell receptor beta chains follows, all from one sample in a study of Ad26.COV2.S vaccination and SARS-CoV-2 variants. Produced via immunoSEQ multiplex PCR; TCRdb's table is partial and in-frame only. The sample gives 350,000 to 450,000 clones, 80% to 95% of which show up once; 1.5% to 2% is in the top ten. Sequencing was performed on peripheral blood, taken in a trial of Ad26.COV2.S vaccine versus placebo. The source is a person aged 18-60 years who received the Ad26.COV2.S COVID-19 vaccine or a placebo. CDR3s include the opening cysteine and the closing phenylalanine or tryptophan. A D gene is named only where the DNA matches it firmly. Only some rows state a clone size, as once, few, many or a class for expanded clones.

once	TRBV5-3	TRBJ2-2	16	.	CARSLEADRHTGELFF	TGTGCCAGAAGCTTAGAGGCAGACCGACACACCGGGGAGCTGTTTTTT
.	TRBV30	TRBJ1-6	16	.	CAWSPTDRKGISPLHF	TGTGCCTGGAGTCCCACCGACCGGAAGGGGATATCACCCCTCCACTTT
once	TRBV29-1	TRBJ2-3	17	.	CSVEDPTIRPGTDTQYF	TGCAGCGTTGAAGATCCGACGATAAGGCCCGGCACAGATACGCAGTATTTT
few	TRBV7-9	TRBJ1-5	13	.	CASSSTGYQPQHF	TGTGCCAGCAGTTCTACAGGGTATCAGCCCCAGCATTTT
.	TRBV7-2	TRBJ1-2	14	.	CASSSRDTGSHYTF	TGTGCCAGCAGCTCCCGGGACACAGGTAGCCACTACACCTTC
once	TRBV5-1	TRBJ1-4	14	.	CASSLWSMGEKLFF	TGCGCCAGCAGCTTGTGGTCGATGGGTGAAAAACTGTTTTTT
.	TRBV11-2	TRBJ2-7	14	.	CASSLGGYSYEQYF	TGTGCCAGCAGCTTAGGGGGGTACTCCTACGAGCAGTACTTC
.	TRBV27	TRBJ2-5	13	.	CASSSNRQETQYF	TGTGCCAGCAGTTCGAACCGCCAAGAGACCCAGTACTTC
.	TRBV19	TRBJ2-5	17	TRBD2	CASSIGLPAGGRETQYF	TGTGCCAGTAGTATCGGGCTCCCAGCGGGGGGCAGGGAGACCCAGTACTTC
.	TRBV27	TRBJ2-7	13	.	CASSTTPSYEQYF	TGTGCCAGCAGCACCACCCCATCCTACGAGCAGTACTTC
.	TRBV29-1	TRBJ1-1	13	.	CSAAGGENTEAFF	TGCAGCGCCGCGGGGGGGGAGAACACTGAAGCTTTCTTT
.	TRBV19	TRBJ2-7	14	TRBD1	CASSTGTGDYEQYF	TGTGCCAGTAGTACGGGGACAGGGGACTACGAGCAGTACTTC
.	TRBV7-2	TRBJ2-5	17	TRBD2	CASSPTGTSGGSKTQYF	TGTGCCAGCAGCCCCACCGGGACTAGCGGGGGGAGCAAGACCCAGTACTTC
.	TRBV29-1	TRBJ1-5	13	.	CSVEEWGGQPQHF	TGCAGCGTTGAAGAATGGGGGGGTCAGCCCCAGCATTTT
.	TRBV9	TRBJ2-5	16	TRBD2	CASSPELAGGRETQYF	TGTGCCAGCAGCCCAGAACTAGCGGGGGGCAGGGAGACCCAGTACTTC
.	TRBV28	TRBJ1-3	13	.	CASKLDKANTIYF	TGTGCCAGCAAGCTAGACAAGGCAAACACCATATATTTT
.	TRBV12-5	TRBJ2-1	15	.	CASGLVTGSYNEQFF	TGTGCTAGTGGTTTGGTGACAGGATCCTACAATGAGCAGTTCTTC
.	TRBV7-8	TRBJ1-1	18	.	CASSLMGEGVLVDTEAFF	TGTGCCAGCAGCTTAATGGGGGAAGGTGTTTTAGTCGACACTGAAGCTTTCTTT
.	TRBV2	TRBJ2-7	18	TRBD1	CASSQSLYLWGQAHEQYF	TGTGCCAGCAGCCAAAGCCTTTATTTATGGGGACAGGCCCACGAGCAGTACTTC
.	TRBV6-5	TRBJ2-3	14	TRBD1	CASRLQGSTDTQYF	TGTGCCAGCAGACTACAGGGGAGCACAGATACGCAGTATTTT
.	TRBV5-4	TRBJ2-7	14	.	CASRKDYKTYEQYF	TGTGCCAGCAGAAAGGACTATAAGACCTACGAGCAGTACTTC
.	TRBV11-2	TRBJ2-7	12	TRBD1	CASSSTGQEQYF	TGTGCCAGCAGCTCGACAGGGCAAGAGCAGTACTTC